Sequencing of this T cell receptor beta chain was carried out in a study of Graves' ophthalmopathy and Graves' hyperthyroidism. This clonotype has a handful of counts. The sequenced template was RNA, covering the TCR beta CDR3 region. Following a first-round RT-PCR that used HTBI primers, a second-round multiplex PCR was carried out. TCRdb reanalysed the multiplex PCR reads using MiXCR and keeps one entry per CDR3 protein. In the table there are about 420,000 distinct CDR3 sequences, around 20% of which are singletons. The CDR3 spans 15 residues. Germline V gives CDR1 SGHRS, CDR2 YFSETQ. Trimming cost V 0 bases and J 6 bases, with 16 bases left between them.

The TCR sequence derives from a woman between 18 and 29 years old with stable Graves' hyperthyroidism. The source material was peripheral blood. The chain joins TRBV5-1 to TRBJ2-7; D possibly corresponds to TRBD1 (5 bases). The CDR3 is CASSLAARQWGEQYF. The CDR3 bases are TGCGCCAGCAGCTTGGCCGCGCGACAGTGGGGCGAGCAGTACTTC.